Listed here are 14 T cell receptor beta chains from one sample, sequenced in a study of CD8+CD57+ T cells in acquired aplastic anemia. The study profiled TCR beta VDJ and CDR3 using genomic DNA as template. TCRdb reprocessed the reads via MiXCR and lists one record per CDR3 protein. The table has about 120,000 distinct CDR3 sequences, about 50% seen once. CD8+CD57+ cell expansion had been shown by flow cytometry in patients chosen for sequencing. The material sequenced was sorted CD4+, CD8+, or CD8+CD57+ T cells (not recorded which) from PBMCs. These receptor sequences come from a human donor with aplastic anemia.

The V and J genes are TRBV6-1 and TRBJ2-3; D is possibly TRBD1 (6 bases). This CDR3 has 14 amino acids. The ends were cut back, 8 bases at V and 1 base at J, with 13 bases in the middle. The germline gives CDR1 MNHNS, CDR2 SASEGT. The CDR3 loop is CASDRSVGTDTQYF. The CDR3, as DNA: TGTGCCAGCGACAGGTCGGTGGGCACAGATACGCAGTATTTT.

The V and J genes are TRBV10-1 and TRBJ2-1; D gene uncertain. The germline V and J ends were trimmed by 0 bases and 0 bases, with 6 bases remaining between them. The CDR3 contains 15 residues. The V gene's germline CDR1 is WNHNN and CDR2 SYGVQD (reference sequence). The DNA of the CDR3 is TGCGCCAGCAGTGAGTCCCCAGACTCCTACAATGAGCAGTTCTTC. Translating it yields CASSESPDSYNEQFF.

The CDR3 loop is CASGVSVGADTQYF. The CDR3 DNA follows: TGTGCCAGCGGGGTAAGCGTAGGAGCAGATACGCAGTATTTT. The chain carries TRBV2 and TRBJ2-3, with unresolved D. V shed 8 bases and J shed 4 bases, with 16 bases lying between them. The CDR3 is made up of 14 amino acids. The germline CDR1 and CDR2 sequences are SNHLY and FYNNEI.

This sequence joins TRBV24-1 and TRBJ2-7; possible D gene TRBD1, 6 bases. The ends were cut back, 3 bases at V and 2 bases at J, with 13 bases in the middle. The germline CDR1 and CDR2 sequences are KGHDR and SFDVKD. The CDR3 length is 15 residues. The CDR3 protein is CATSDAQAGAYEQYF. The CDR3 DNA follows: TGTGCCACCAGTGATGCACAGGCAGGGGCCTACGAGCAGTACTTC.

This clonotype came up many times. V is TRBV11-2 and J is TRBJ2-7; 13 nucleotides match TRBD2. With V trimmed by 3 bases and J by 6 bases, 11 bases remained unmatched. Germline CDR1 SGHAT, CDR2 FQNNGV. The CDR3 spans 17 residues. The CDR3 sequence is CASSLLGLAGTLGEQYF. CDR3 nucleotides: TGTGCCAGCAGCTTGCTGGGACTAGCGGGAACCCTCGGCGAGCAGTACTTC.

A note on this clonotype: One junction end disagrees with the germline gene, perhaps due to a read error. The rearrangement links TRBV12-3 or TRBV12-4 to TRBJ2-1; 9 bases fit TRBD2. This CDR3 has 16 amino acids. The CDR3 protein is CASSFRLAGKVDEQLF. The CDR3 DNA is TGTGCCAGCAGTTTCCGGCTAGCGGGAAAAGTGGACGAGCAGCTCTTC.

The chain recombines TRBV28 with TRBJ1-6; D is possibly TRBD1 (5 bases). The CDR3 is 16 amino acids. V dropped 6 bases and J dropped 0 bases, with 12 bases sitting between them. The germline gives CDR1 MDHEN, CDR2 SYDVKM. CDR3 coding DNA: TGTGCCAGCAGACTTCGACAGCGCTCCTATAATTCACCCCTCCACTTT. It encodes CASRLRQRSYNSPLHF.

This chain uses TRBV29-1 with TRBJ2-7; possible D gene TRBD1, 6 bases. The length of the CDR3 is 13 residues. V was cut by 0 bases and J by 3 bases, with 9 bases left in between. Germline CDR1 and CDR2: SQVTM and ANQGSEA. CDR3 region: CSVEDGRGYEQYF. CDR3 nucleotide sequence: TGCAGCGTTGAAGATGGCAGGGGCTACGAGCAGTACTTC.

The V and J genes are TRBV6-4 and TRBJ2-1; 7 bases are shared with TRBD2. This CDR3 is 12 amino acids long. V shed 8 bases, J shed 10 bases, and the junction held 8 bases outside the gene matches. The germline gives CDR1 MRHNA, CDR2 SNTAGT. The CDR3: CASGAGRDEQFF. For the CDR3, the DNA is TGTGCCAGCGGTGCGGGGAGGGACGAGCAGTTCTTC.

The chain joins TRBV10-1 to TRBJ2-1; D is perhaps TRBD2 (6 bases). Germline V CDR1 and CDR2: WNHNN, SYGVQD (reference sequence). This CDR3 has 16 residues. Deletions cut 3 bases from V and 1 base from J, with 13 bases between. The CDR3: CASSEGQGGSYNEQFF. The CDR3 bases are TGCGCCAGCAGTGAAGGGCAGGGAGGATCCTACAATGAGCAGTTCTTC.

The V call is TRBV2, the J call TRBJ1-2; 8 nucleotides agree with TRBD1. Germline loops: CDR1 SNHLY, CDR2 FYNNEI. The CDR3 length is 15 residues. J lost 3 bases, V lost 4 bases, and 7 bases had no gene match. The CDR3 DNA reads TGTGCCAGCAGTGGATACAGGGGGGAAGACTATGGCTACACCTTC. It translates to CASSGYRGEDYGYTF.

This clonotype came up a few times. This may be a read error: a much more frequent sequence differs by one nucleotide. This sequence joins TRBV6-1 and TRBJ2-7; 7 bases are a match to TRBD1. Germline loops: CDR1 MNHNS, CDR2 SASEGT. The CDR3 is 13 amino acids. CDR3 amino acids: CASREGASYDQYF. As DNA, the CDR3 is TGTGCCAGCAGAGAGGGGGCTTCCTACGATCAGTACTTC.

The V and J genes are TRBV15 and TRBJ1-5; D gene uncertain. The ends were cut back, 0 bases at V and 6 bases at J, with 6 bases in the middle. The CDR3 sequence is 13 residues long. Germline loops: CDR1 LNHNV, CDR2 YYDKDF (reference sequence). As DNA, the CDR3 is TGTGCCACCAGCAGAGATAGCGGTCAGCCCCAGCATTTT. It is translated as CATSRDSGQPQHF. The full variable domain, its missing parts supplied by reference TRBV15 and TRBJ1-5, is DAMVIQNPRYQVTQFGKPVTLSCSQTLNHNVMYWYQQKSSQAPKLLFHYYDKDFNNEADTPDNFQSRRPNTSFCFLDIRSPGLGDTAMYLCATSRDSGQPQHFGDGTRLSIL.

This clonotype was counted many times. This sequence joins TRBV7-9 and TRBJ1-5; TRBD1 is a possible D gene (5 bases). The CDR3 contains 15 residues. The germline V gene encodes CDR1 SEHNR and CDR2 FQNEAQ (reference sequence). V was pared by 5 bases and J by 1 base, with 12 bases between. CDR3 region: CASSDHRDSNQPQHF. As DNA, the CDR3 is TGTGCCAGCAGCGACCACCGGGACAGCAATCAGCCCCAGCATTTT.